This T cell receptor (beta chain) is drawn from a study of cytomegalovirus exposure and HLA in healthy donors. With 60 Vbeta and 13 Jbeta primers, the PCR was carried out. The assay was immunoSEQ multiplex PCR, and TCRdb's table has in-frame clones only and misses some. The sample has more than 95,000 clones, 81% seen once; the top ten hold 3% to 5%. The V end was cut by 6 bases, the J end by 0 bases, with 15 bases between. The length of the CDR3 is 15 residues. The germline gives CDR1 MNHEY, CDR2 SMNVEV (reference sequence). This clonotype was sampled from a woman aged 25 to 39 in good health and CMV-seronegative. The sequenced sample consisted of PBMCs. The chain recombines TRBV27 with TRBJ2-7, with D possibly matching TRBD2 (5 bases). CDR3 nucleotides: TGTGCCAGCAGGACCTCGAGCGGCCCCTCCTACGAGCAGTACTTC. Amino acid sequence: CASRTSSGPSYEQYF.